The T cell receptor beta chain described here comes from a study of Tregs in tolerant kidney transplant recipients. Unstimulated regulatory T cells (CD4+CD25+CD127-), CD4+CD25- non-regulatory cells, CD4 and CD8 cells were FACS-sorted from thawed PBMCs. On this clone: Its specificity is unknown.

Produced via immunoSEQ multiplex PCR; TCRdb's table is partial and in-frame only. The profile covers some 100,000 clones, with 85% to 95% appearing a single time and less than 0.7% taken by the ten largest. This CDR3 comprises 17 residues. Trimming removed 3 bases from V and 5 bases from J; junction bases left unmatched: 11. CDR1 is KGHSH and CDR2 is LQKENI in the germline V gene. Whole-study results and caveats: Tregs expanded with activated donor B cells seemed most donor-specific.

The specimen was CD4+ T cells from blood. This TCR came from a human donor in good health. The chain couples TRBV18 to TRBJ2-2; 8 bases map to TRBD1. CDR3 coding DNA: TGTGCCAGCTCACCGTGGACAGGGAGGCAAATAACCGGGGAGCTGTTTTTT. This sequence encodes CASSPWTGRQITGELFF.